These 14 T cell receptor beta chains share one sample of origin, sequenced in a study of shared clonotypes between healthy human individuals. TCRdb's copy holds only in-frame clones and misses some; the assay was immunoSEQ multiplex PCR. This table has 500,000 to 650,000 clones, roughly 79% appearing once. Sample: PBMCs. These receptors were obtained from a woman in her thirties or forties in good health. Some clones in this sample may be carry-over from other donors' samples.

This clone was seen a few times. The chain has TRBV7-6 and TRBJ2-1; D is unclear. Trimming removed 5 bases at V and 6 bases at J, with 8 bases between. The CDR3 length is 12 residues. Germline loops: CDR1 SGHVS, CDR2 FNYEAQ. The CDR3 reads CASSASPNEQFF. The CDR3 DNA follows: TGTGCCAGCAGCGCCTCACCCAATGAGCAGTTCTTC.

This clone was observed a few times. CDR3: CASSSLGTQETQYF. CDR3 coding DNA: TGCGCCAGCAGCTCCCTGGGAACTCAAGAGACCCAGTACTTC. V gene TRBV5-1 combines with J gene TRBJ2-5; D not certain. This CDR3 is 14 amino acids long. Trimming cost V 3 bases and J 2 bases, with 11 bases left between them. Germline CDR1 is SGHRS and CDR2 is YFSETQ.

CDR3 sequence reads: CASISSRWDPYSPLHF. The CDR3 DNA reads TGTGCCAGCATCTCCTCGCGGTGGGATCCCTATTCACCCCTCCACTTT. V usage is TRBV13 and J usage is TRBJ1-6, with D unclear. Trimming shortened V by 7 bases and J by 8 bases, and 21 bases separated the two germline ends. Germline lookup yields CDR1 PRHDT and CDR2 FYEKMQ (reference sequence). The CDR3 sequence is 16 residues long.

The J gene is TRBJ2-1, the V gene TRBV6-1; 15 nucleotides match TRBD2. V trimming: 0 bases; J trimming: 15 bases; junction bases outside the gene matches: 9. Germline V gives CDR1 MNHNS, CDR2 SASEGT. This CDR3 is 16 amino acids long. CDR3 in amino acids: CASSEALGTSGGLSFF. CDR3 DNA: TGTGCCAGCAGTGAAGCGCTGGGGACTAGCGGGGGGCTTTCGTTCTTC.

V and J are TRBV18 and TRBJ1-3; 8 bases are a match to TRBD1. Germline lookup yields CDR1 KGHSH and CDR2 LQKENI. CDR3 length: 16 residues. The V and J ends lost 4 bases and 1 base, in that order; junction bases with no gene match: 6. This CDR3 reads CASSQTGTGSGNTIYF. The CDR3 region has the DNA TGTGCCAGCTCACAAACCGGGACAGGTTCTGGAAACACCATATATTTT. Drawing the rest from reference TRBV18 and TRBJ1-3, the complete variable domain is NAGVMQNPRHLVRRRGQEARLRCSPMKGHSHVYWYRQLPEEGLKFMVYLQKENIIDESGMPKERFSAEFPKEGPSILRIQQVVRGDSAAYFCASSQTGTGSGNTIYFGEGSWLTVV.

The V and J genes are TRBV9 and TRBJ2-5; either TRBD1 or TRBD2 may fit D (6 bases each). Germline V gene data show CDR1 as SGDLS and CDR2 as YYNGEE. V shed 0 bases and J shed 11 bases, with 11 bases lying between them. The CDR3 has 12 residues. The CDR3 sequence is CASSVGGALQYF. The CDR3 DNA reads as TGTGCCAGCAGCGTAGGGGGGGCCTTGCAGTACTTC.

The chain employs TRBV21-1 and TRBJ2-5. TRBV21-1 represents a pseudogene. The CDR3 runs to 14 residues. CDR3 nucleotide sequence: TGTGCCAGCAGCAAAGGTTCTTGGGTTGAGACCCAGTACTTC. It encodes CASSKGSWVETQYF.

This clone has just one count. The V gene is TRBV4-2, the J gene TRBJ1-2; D gene ambiguous. V lost 2 bases, J lost 2 bases, and 3 bases lay in between. The CDR3 is 12 amino acids. The germline gives CDR1 LGHNA, CDR2 YNFKEQ. Here the CDR3 DNA reads TGTGCCAGCAGCCAACAGAACTATGGCTACACCTTC. Its translation: CASSQQNYGYTF.

The chain has TRBV10-3 and TRBJ2-3; unclear D gene. The germline V and J ends were trimmed by 5 bases and 4 bases, with 10 bases remaining between them. This CDR3 region has 13 residues. CDR1 and CDR2 from the germline V gene are ENHRY and SYGVKD. The CDR3 here is CAISPAGSDTQYF. The CDR3 DNA follows: TGTGCCATCAGTCCCGCCGGGTCAGATACGCAGTATTTT.

V usage is TRBV19 and J usage is TRBJ2-7; 8 bases match TRBD1. CDR1 LNHDA and CDR2 SQIVND come from the germline V gene (reference sequence). CDR3 length equals 13 residues. With 6 bases clipped from V and 3 bases from J, the junction kept 4 bases outside the gene matches. The CDR3 protein is CASRGTGNYEQYF. The DNA for the CDR3 is TGTGCCAGTAGGGGGACAGGAAACTACGAGCAGTACTTC.

The chain recombines TRBV5-4 with TRBJ1-3; 9 positions agree with TRBD1. The germline V gene has CDR1 SGHNT and CDR2 YYREEE (reference sequence). This CDR3 contains 14 residues. V trimming: 4 bases; J trimming: 1 base; junction bases outside the gene matches: 0. The CDR3: CASSGQGSGNTIYF. CDR3 DNA sequence: TGTGCCAGCAGCGGACAGGGGTCTGGAAACACCATATATTTT.

This clone was detected ten times or more. This chain uses TRBV19 with TRBJ2-1, with D hard to call. Trimming stripped 8 bases from V and 2 bases from J, with 10 bases between. Germline values: CDR1 LNHDA, CDR2 SQIVND (reference sequence). The CDR3 covers 13 residues. Written as DNA, the CDR3 is TGTGCCAGTCGGTTTGACACCTACAATGAGCAGTTCTTC. It encodes CASRFDTYNEQFF.

This sequence joins TRBV4-1 and TRBJ2-7, with D possibly matching TRBD2 (6 bases). CDR1 and CDR2 (germline): MGHRA, YSYEKL. CDR3 length: 16 amino acids. Trimming took 0 bases from V and 5 from J, leaving 17 bases between them. The CDR3 protein is CASSQDPGTGWNEQYF. The CDR3 DNA follows: TGCGCCAGCAGCCAAGACCCTGGGACTGGTTGGAACGAGCAGTACTTC.

The CDR3 here is CASSGHYEQYF. The CDR3 coding sequence is TGTGCCAGCAGTGGACACTACGAGCAGTACTTC. The V and J genes are TRBV2 and TRBJ2-7; no clear D gene. CDR1 is SNHLY, CDR2 FYNNEI, per germline. V was clipped by 4 bases and J by 3 bases, with 4 bases between them. The CDR3 extends over 11 amino acids.